This T cell receptor beta chain was sequenced in a study of a mutant IDH1 vaccine in newly diagnosed glioma. Study overall: Vaccination of patients was performed eight times, in weeks 1, 3, 5, 7, 11, 15, 19 and 23. Before enrollment, the patients had been treated with radiotherapy alone, temozolomide alone, or both together. Most of them had received both.

In regard to this clone: Its antigen remains unidentified.

Assay used: immunoSEQ multiplex PCR; TCRdb lists only in-frame clones, some missing. The table has 65,000 or so clones, roughly 84% seen once. The time point here: week 23, last vaccination. With topical imiquimod, each dose of the vaccine consisted of 300 ug of mutant IDH1 20-mer peptide. Here the sequenced sample was PBMCs, taken from a glioma patient whose treatment included an IDH1 peptide vaccine. The receptor comes from a man aged 30-40 years with glioma.

The CDR3 DNA reads as TGTGCCAGCAGCGTAATCCCGGACCCGAACTATGGCTACACCTTC. This gives the protein CASSVIPDPNYGYTF. The J gene is TRBJ1-2, the V gene TRBV9; no clear D. Germline assignment: CDR1 SGDLS and CDR2 YYNGEE. This CDR3 comprises 15 residues. V was trimmed by 1 base and J by 2 bases, leaving 12 bases between them. Looking up the rest from reference TRBV9 and TRBJ1-2 gives the full variable domain: DSGVTQTPKHLITATGQRVTLRCSPRSGDLSVYWYQQSLDQGLQFLIQYYNGEERAKGNILERFSAQQFPDLHSELNLSSLELGDSALYFCASSVIPDPNYGYTFGSGTRLTVV.